One T cell receptor (beta chain) is described in this entry. Its cognate antigen is unknown. Nashville, Tennessee was home to all donors, who were Caucasian adults. After removal of 1 base from V and 0 bases from J, the junction contained 4 bases not matched to a gene. The CDR3 has 17 amino acids. Germline V gene sequence: CDR1 MGHRA, CDR2 YSYEKL. The table came from immunoSEQ multiplex PCR; TCRdb's copy has only in-frame clones and leaves some out. The sample yields more than 2 million clones, 95% seen once. This entry belongs to a study of shared clonotypes between healthy human individuals. Study results and limitations: Among donors, sharing of clonotypes was expected to be affected by sequencing depth.

The sequence derives from a man younger than 30 in good health. The chain has TRBV4-1 and TRBJ1-4, with 8 bases identical to TRBD1. The sequenced material came from naive CD4+ T cells sorted from blood. Specified subset: CD45RA+ positively selected. The CDR3 loop reads CASSQVPGQATNEKLFF. The CDR3 DNA reads TGCGCCAGCAGCCAAGTCCCGGGACAGGCAACTAATGAAAAACTGTTTTTT.